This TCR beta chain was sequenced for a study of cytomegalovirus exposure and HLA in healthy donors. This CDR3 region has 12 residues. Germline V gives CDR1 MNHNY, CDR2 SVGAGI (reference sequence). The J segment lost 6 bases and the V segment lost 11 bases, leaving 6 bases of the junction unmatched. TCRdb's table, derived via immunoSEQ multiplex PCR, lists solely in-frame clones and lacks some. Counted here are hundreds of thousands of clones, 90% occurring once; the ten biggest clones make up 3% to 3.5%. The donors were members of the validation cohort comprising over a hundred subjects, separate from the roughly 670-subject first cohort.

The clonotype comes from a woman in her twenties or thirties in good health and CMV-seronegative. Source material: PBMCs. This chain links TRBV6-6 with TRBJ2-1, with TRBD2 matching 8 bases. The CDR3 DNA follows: TGTGCCTGCCAGCGGGAGCGCAATGAGCAGTTCTTC. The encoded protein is CACQRERNEQFF.